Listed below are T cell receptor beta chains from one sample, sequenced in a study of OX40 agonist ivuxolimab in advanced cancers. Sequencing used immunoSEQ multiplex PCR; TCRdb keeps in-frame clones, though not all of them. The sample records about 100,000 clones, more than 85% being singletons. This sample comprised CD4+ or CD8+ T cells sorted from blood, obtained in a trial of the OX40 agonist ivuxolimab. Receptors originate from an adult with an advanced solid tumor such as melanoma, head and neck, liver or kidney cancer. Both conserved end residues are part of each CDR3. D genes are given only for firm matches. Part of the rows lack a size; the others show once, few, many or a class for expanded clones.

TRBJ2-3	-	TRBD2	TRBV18	CASSRTSGTDTQYF	TGTGCCAGCTCCCGGACTAGCGGGACAGATACGCAGTATTTT
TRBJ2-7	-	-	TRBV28	CASSLTAYEQYF	TGTGCCAGCAGTTTAACGGCCTACGAGCAGTACTTC
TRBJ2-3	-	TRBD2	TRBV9	CASSGKRTSGSGTDTQYF	TGTGCCAGCAGCGGAAAACGGACTAGCGGGAGCGGTACAGATACGCAGTATTTT
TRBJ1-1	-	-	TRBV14	CASSQDPRGEAFF	TGTGCCAGCAGCCAAGACCCCAGGGGTGAAGCTTTCTTT
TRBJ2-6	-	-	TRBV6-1	CASSEYSGANVLTF	TGTGCCAGCAGTGAATACTCTGGGGCCAACGTCCTGACTTTC
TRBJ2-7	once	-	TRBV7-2	CASSAREILSYEQYF	TGTGCCAGCAGCGCCCGGGAGATCCTTTCCTACGAGCAGTACTTC
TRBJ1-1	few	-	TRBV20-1	CSATRVEAFF	TGCAGTGCTACCAGGGTAGAAGCTTTCTTT
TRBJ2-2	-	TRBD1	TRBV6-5	CASSRDRGYTGELFF	TGTGCCAGCAGCCGAGACAGGGGTTACACCGGGGAGCTGTTTTTT
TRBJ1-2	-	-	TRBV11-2	CASSSWGAQGYTF	TGTGCCAGCAGCTCTTGGGGGGCGCAAGGCTACACCTTC
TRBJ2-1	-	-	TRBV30	CAWSGPVEQEQFF	TGTGCCTGGAGTGGCCCGGTAGAGCAGGAGCAGTTCTTC
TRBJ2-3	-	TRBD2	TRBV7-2	CASSLDSGKGPDTQYF	TGTGCCAGCAGCCTAGACAGCGGGAAAGGGCCAGATACGCAGTATTTT
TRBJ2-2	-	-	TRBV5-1	CASSPTSGYAGELFF	TGCGCCAGCAGCCCCACATCAGGGTACGCCGGGGAGCTGTTTTTT
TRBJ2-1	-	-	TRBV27	CASSLSRHGDNEQFF	TGTGCCAGCAGTTTATCTCGACACGGCGACAATGAGCAGTTCTTC
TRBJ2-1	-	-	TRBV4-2	CASSPTGYNEQFF	TGTGCCAGCAGCCCGACAGGTTACAATGAGCAGTTCTTC
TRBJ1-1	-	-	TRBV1	CTSSQASDRENTEAFF	TGCACCAGCAGCCAAGCCTCAGACAGGGAGAACACTGAAGCTTTCTTT
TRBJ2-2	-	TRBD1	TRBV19	CASTFYRGQTNTGELFF	TGTGCCAGTACTTTTTATAGGGGGCAGACGAACACCGGGGAGCTGTTTTTT
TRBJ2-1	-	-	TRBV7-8	CASSLVPWLGEQFF	TGTGCCAGCAGCTTAGTCCCGTGGCTTGGTGAGCAGTTCTTC
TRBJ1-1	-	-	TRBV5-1	CASRLNTEAFF	TGCGCCAGCAGACTCAACACTGAAGCTTTCTTT
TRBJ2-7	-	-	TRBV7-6	CASSFSGHEQYF	TGTGCCAGCAGCTTTAGCGGACACGAGCAGTACTTC
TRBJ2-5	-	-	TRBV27	CASSGETQYF	TGTGCCAGCAGTGGGGAGACCCAGTACTTC
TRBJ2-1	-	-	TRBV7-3	CASSSGPDSSYNEQFF	TGTGCCAGCAGCTCGGGACCAGATAGCTCCTACAATGAGCAGTTCTTC
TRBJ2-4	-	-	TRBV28	CASSPAGADKNIQYF	TGTGCCAGCAGCCCCGCAGGGGCCGACAAAAACATTCAGTACTTC
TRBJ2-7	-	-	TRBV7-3	CASSSLDGSYEQYF	TGTGCCAGCAGCTCCCTTGACGGCTCCTACGAGCAGTACTTC
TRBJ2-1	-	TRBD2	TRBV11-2	CASSQTSGSSGEQFF	TGTGCCAGCAGCCAGACTAGCGGGAGTAGTGGTGAGCAGTTCTTC
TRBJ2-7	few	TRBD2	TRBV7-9	CASSLGTSGSDEQYF	TGTGCCAGCAGCTTAGGGACTAGCGGGAGTGACGAGCAGTACTTC
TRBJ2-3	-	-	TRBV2	CASSEALRGFWGARADTQYF	TGTGCCAGCAGTGAAGCGCTTCGGGGTTTTTGGGGGGCGCGGGCAGATACGCAGTATTTT
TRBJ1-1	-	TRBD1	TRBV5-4	CASSPGQGAKNTEAFF	TGTGCCAGCAGCCCGGGACAGGGGGCGAAGAACACTGAAGCTTTCTTT
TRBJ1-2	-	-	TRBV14	CASLPMSGFKGYTF	TGTGCCAGCCTCCCTATGTCAGGGTTCAAGGGCTACACCTTC
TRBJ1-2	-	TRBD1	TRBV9	CASSDSGTGIGYTF	TGTGCCAGCAGCGACTCCGGGACAGGGATCGGCTACACCTTC
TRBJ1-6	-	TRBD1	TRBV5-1	CATSRDRDSPLHF	TGCGCCACCTCAAGGGACAGGGATTCACCCCTCCACTTT
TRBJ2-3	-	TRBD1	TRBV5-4	CASSGYRGDRTDTQYF	TGTGCCAGCAGCGGATACAGGGGAGATCGCACAGATACGCAGTATTTT
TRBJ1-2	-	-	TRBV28	CASSFASYGYTF	TGTGCCAGCAGTTTCGCAAGCTATGGCTACACCTTC
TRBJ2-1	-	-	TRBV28	CASSYRRRLHNEQFF	TGTGCCAGCAGTTATAGGCGTCGCCTCCACAATGAGCAGTTCTTC
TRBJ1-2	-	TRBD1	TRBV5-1	CASSTTGQGTGGYTF	TGCGCCAGCAGCACAACGGGACAGGGAACTGGAGGCTACACCTTC
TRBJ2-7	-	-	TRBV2	CASSPVFADIYEQYF	TGTGCCAGCAGTCCCGTTTTCGCGGACATCTACGAGCAGTACTTC
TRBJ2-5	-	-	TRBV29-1	CSVLLSGPKSETQYF	TGCAGCGTTCTCCTCTCCGGGCCCAAATCAGAGACCCAGTACTTC
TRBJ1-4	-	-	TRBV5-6	CASSLARAEKLFF	TGTGCCAGCAGCTTGGCCAGGGCAGAAAAACTGTTTTTT
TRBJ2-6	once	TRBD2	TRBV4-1	CASSHLAGVDSGANVLTF	TGCGCCAGCAGTCACCTAGCGGGAGTTGATTCTGGGGCCAACGTCCTGACTTTC
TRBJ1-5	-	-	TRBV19	CASSIGLYSNQPQHF	TGTGCCAGTAGTATTGGGCTTTATAGCAATCAGCCCCAGCATTTT
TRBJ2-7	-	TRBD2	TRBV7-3	CASSLTPLAGKYEQYF	TGTGCCAGCAGCTTAACGCCCCTAGCGGGAAAATACGAGCAGTACTTC
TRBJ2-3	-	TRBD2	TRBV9	CASSVGGGRPEDTQYF	TGTGCCAGCAGCGTAGGGGGCGGGAGGCCGGAAGATACGCAGTATTTT
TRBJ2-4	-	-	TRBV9	CASSVLDSEPNIQYF	TGTGCCAGCAGCGTCCTAGACAGTGAACCAAACATTCAGTACTTC
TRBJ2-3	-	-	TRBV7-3	CASSLGGGGTDTQYF	TGTGCCAGCAGCCTGGGGGGAGGTGGCACAGATACGCAGTATTTT
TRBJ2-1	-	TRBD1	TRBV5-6	CASSKPGTDYNEQFF	TGTGCCAGCAGCAAGCCCGGGACAGACTACAATGAGCAGTTCTTC
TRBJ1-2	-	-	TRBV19	CASSILVGGYTF	TGTGCCAGTAGTATTCTAGTCGGAGGCTACACCTTC
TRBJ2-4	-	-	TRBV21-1	CASSKGGELLLGDIQYF	TGTGCCAGCAGCAAAGGGGGTGAACTCCTCCTAGGGGACATTCAGTACTTC
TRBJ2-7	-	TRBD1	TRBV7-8	CASSLDRGVGLAYEQYF	TGTGCCAGCAGCTTGGACAGGGGTGTTGGGTTGGCCTACGAGCAGTACTTC
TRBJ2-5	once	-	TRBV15	CATSRGAEETQYF	TGTGCCACCAGCAGAGGGGCAGAAGAGACCCAGTACTTC
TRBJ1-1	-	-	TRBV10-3	CAISEIDTEAFF	TGTGCCATCAGTGAGATTGACACTGAAGCTTTCTTT